This entry lists 2 T cell receptor beta chains sequenced from one sample in a study of blood T cell repertoires in COVID-19. TCRdb keeps only in-frame clones here, not all; method: immunoSEQ multiplex PCR. The top ten clones hold 7% to 10% of a sample with fewer than 70,000 clones, nearly 90% of them seen once. The source material was peripheral blood. Every receptor here comes from a man between 50 and 59 years old with active COVID-19.

The V call is TRBV27, the J call TRBJ2-7; TRBD1 might be the D (6 bases). Per germline, CDR1 MNHEY and CDR2 SMNVEV (reference sequence). Trimming stripped 0 bases from V and 0 bases from J, with 21 bases between. The CDR3 is 19 residues long. The CDR3 sequence: CASSLSRIGGQRFSYEQYF. The DNA for the CDR3 is TGTGCCAGCAGTTTATCCCGAATCGGAGGACAGCGATTCTCCTACGAGCAGTACTTC.

This rearrangement joins TRBV24-1 to TRBJ2-3; D may be TRBD1 (6 bases). CDR1 and CDR2 (germline): KGHDR, SFDVKD. Trimming took 4 bases from V and 6 from J, leaving 28 bases between them. This CDR3 contains 19 residues. CDR3 sequence: CATSDNTVTGLGLRDTQYF. CDR3 nucleotide sequence: TGTGCCACCAGTGACAATACAGTAACAGGGTTGGGTCTCCGGGATACGCAGTATTTT.